These T cell receptor beta chains were read from a single sample in a study of blood T cell repertoires in COVID-19. TCRdb's copy holds only in-frame clones and misses some; the assay was immunoSEQ multiplex PCR. The sample lists 100,000 or so clones, 85% occurring once. Sample: peripheral blood. These receptors were collected from a woman aged 70 to 79 with active or convalescent COVID-19. Each CDR3 is given with its conserved first and last residue. The D gene is left open where the match is weak. The size field is filled for only some rows; it gives once, few, many or a size class.

D | J | size | V | DNA | CDR3
. | TRBJ1-6 | . | TRBV6-2/TRBV6-3 | TGTGCCAGCAGTTACCAGGCCTATAATTCACCCCTCCACTTT | CASSYQAYNSPLHF
. | TRBJ1-2 | . | TRBV24-1 | TGTGCCACCAGTGATTCTTCCGGCTATGGCTACACCTTC | CATSDSSGYGYTF
. | TRBJ2-1 | . | TRBV4-3 | TGCGCCAGCAGCCGCTCCCCCGGGGGAAAAGTCGGCAATGAGCAGTTCTTC | CASSRSPGGKVGNEQFF
TRBD1 | TRBJ1-1 | . | TRBV11-3 | TGTGCCAGCAGCGTACAGGGGGTGAACACTGAAGCTTTCTTT | CASSVQGVNTEAFF
. | TRBJ2-1 | . | TRBV19 | TGTGCCAGTAGTACCTCGGGGTATGAGCAGTTCTTC | CASSTSGYEQFF
. | TRBJ1-1 | . | TRBV4-1 | TGCGCCAGCAGCCAAGTAGGGGGGAGGGGGAACACTGAAGCTTTCTTT | CASSQVGGRGNTEAFF
. | TRBJ1-5 | . | TRBV7-9 | TGTGCCAGCAGCTTTCCAGATCAGCCCCAGCATTTT | CASSFPDQPQHF
TRBD1 | TRBJ2-5 | . | TRBV19 | TGTGCCAGTAGTATAGAGGGGACAGGGAGGGAGACCCAGTACTTC | CASSIEGTGRETQYF
TRBD1 | TRBJ2-7 | . | TRBV10-2 | TGCGCCAGCAGTGTACAGGGGTACGAGCAGTACTTC | CASSVQGYEQYF
TRBD2 | TRBJ2-1 | . | TRBV10-3 | TGTGCCATCGGAATGGGACTAGCGGGAGAGGGTCCTTGGGATGAGCAGTTCTTC | CAIGMGLAGEGPWDEQFF
TRBD2 | TRBJ2-1 | . | TRBV3-1/TRBV3-2 | TGTGCCAGCAGCCGGGGACTAGCGGGGAACAATGAGCAGTTCTTC | CASSRGLAGNNEQFF
. | TRBJ2-7 | once | TRBV9 | TGTGCCAGCAGCGTAGATAGTATTCAGGGTGAGCAGTACTTC | CASSVDSIQGEQYF
. | TRBJ2-7 | . | TRBV2 | TGTGCCAGCAGGCCGACAGTGGCGTCCTACGAGCAGTACTTC | CASRPTVASYEQYF
. | TRBJ2-1 | . | TRBV9 | TGTGCCAGCAGCGTATTTCCCCAGGTCTATGAGCAGTTCTTC | CASSVFPQVYEQFF
. | TRBJ2-7 | . | TRBV6-2/TRBV6-3 | TGTGCCAGCAGTTACTCGAACTTGGCGGGCCTCGGGTTGTACTTC | CASSYSNLAGLGLYF
TRBD2 | TRBJ2-2 | . | TRBV11-2 | TGTGCCAGCAGCTTAGCCCGGACTAGCGGGAGGGCCGGGGAGCTGTTTTTT | CASSLARTSGRAGELFF
. | TRBJ1-5 | few | TRBV27 | TGTGCCAGCAGTTCAGGGGTGGGTCAGCCCCAGCATTTT | CASSSGVGQPQHF
TRBD2 | TRBJ2-7 | . | TRBV28 | TGTGCCAGCAGTCCTCACGACGGACTAGCGGGCGAGCAGTACTTC | CASSPHDGLAGEQYF
TRBD1 | TRBJ1-5 | few | TRBV5-8 | TGTGCCAGCAGCTCCCAAGGGCAGGGGGCCGGTCAGCCCCAGCATTTT | CASSSQGQGAGQPQHF
. | TRBJ1-3 | . | TRBV2 | TGTGCCAGCAGTGAATATGAGGGCACCATATATTTT | CASSEYEGTIYF
. | TRBJ2-7 | . | TRBV9 | TGTGCCAGCAGCGTAGGGACTGCCGCCTACGAGCAGTACTTC | CASSVGTAAYEQYF
. | TRBJ1-2 | . | TRBV18 | TGTGCCAGCTCCGAACGCGGGCAGGAGTATGGCTACACCTTC | CASSERGQEYGYTF
. | TRBJ1-2 | . | TRBV5-1 | TGCGCCAGCAGCCCCTCAGCCCGGGATGGCTACACCTTC | CASSPSARDGYTF
TRBD1 | TRBJ2-1 | . | TRBV27 | TGTGCCAGCAGTTCCCGGACAGGGGGCGCTGAGCAGTTCTTC | CASSSRTGGAEQFF
. | TRBJ2-7 | once | TRBV11-1 | TGTGCCAGCAGCTTCTCCGGGGTTAGCTACGAGCAGTACTTC | CASSFSGVSYEQYF
TRBD1 | TRBJ2-1 | . | TRBV5-8 | TGTGCCAGCAGACAGGGGGATGTTTGGAATGAGCAGTTCTTC | CASRQGDVWNEQFF
. | TRBJ1-2 | . | TRBV6-6 | TGTGCCAGCAGTTACTCGACTTACTCCGACGTTGGCTACACCTTC | CASSYSTYSDVGYTF
TRBD1 | TRBJ1-5 | . | TRBV27 | TGTGCCAGCAATAGACAGGGGGCGCATGGGGTTATTCGGAGCAATCAGCCCCAGCATTTT | CASNRQGAHGVIRSNQPQHF
. | TRBJ1-1 | . | TRBV7-9 | TGTGCCAGCAGCTTACAGGGAGGGATCACTGAAGCTTTCTTT | CASSLQGGITEAFF
. | TRBJ1-5 | . | TRBV28 | TGTGCCAGCTCCCAGTATAATCAGCCCCAGCATTTT | CASSQYNQPQHF
TRBD1 | TRBJ2-4 | . | TRBV5-1 | TGCGCCAGCAGCTTGGGTTGGACAGGCGAAAACATTCAGTACTTC | CASSLGWTGENIQYF
TRBD1 | TRBJ2-1 | . | TRBV18 | TGTGCCAGCTCACTGACAGGGGGCGGGTACAATGAGCAGTTCTTC | CASSLTGGGYNEQFF
. | TRBJ2-6 | . | TRBV19 | TGTGCCAGCACACCGGGACTGACTTATGGGGCCAACGTCCTGACTTTC | CASTPGLTYGANVLTF
TRBD1 | TRBJ2-2 | once | TRBV6-4 | TGTGCCAGCATTAGGGGGCCGGTCACCGGGGAGCTGTTTTTT | CASIRGPVTGELFF
TRBD1 | TRBJ1-5 | few | TRBV18 | TGTGCCAGCTCCCCAGACAGGGGAGGTAATCAGCCCCAGCATTTT | CASSPDRGGNQPQHF
TRBD2 | TRBJ2-7 | . | TRBV28 | TGTGCCAGCACCCAACCGGGACTAGCGGCCTACGAGCAGTACTTC | CASTQPGLAAYEQYF
. | TRBJ2-7 | . | TRBV7-8 | TGTGCCAGCAGGGGTCATGGCAGGGGAGACGAGCAGTACTTC | CASRGHGRGDEQYF
TRBD1 | TRBJ1-5 | . | TRBV28 | TGTGCCAGCAGTGCCGGGACAGGGCATCAGCCCCAGCATTTT | CASSAGTGHQPQHF
. | TRBJ2-1 | . | TRBV9 | TGTGCCAGCAGCGTATTTGGCGGAGACTACAATGAGCAGTTCTTC | CASSVFGGDYNEQFF
. | TRBJ1-4 | . | TRBV27 | TGTGCCAGCAGTCCGAGAACGACTAATGAAAAACTGTTTTTT | CASSPRTTNEKLFF
. | TRBJ1-2 | . | TRBV11-2 | TGTGCCAGCAGTCCCCTGGGAGGAGGCTATGGCTACACCTTC | CASSPLGGGYGYTF
TRBD2 | TRBJ2-5 | . | TRBV11-3 | TGTGCCAGCAGCTTAGGCGGGATCTCGGGAGGACAAGAGACCCAGTACTTC | CASSLGGISGGQETQYF